A single sample gave rise to the 4 T cell receptor beta chains below, sequenced in a study of Tregs in tolerant kidney transplant recipients. Produced via immunoSEQ multiplex PCR; TCRdb's table is partial and in-frame only. Among 240,000 or so clones, about 80% were seen once, and the ten largest hold less than 0.75%. The sample consisted of CD4+ T cells from blood. The receptors were sampled from a human donor in good health.

The V gene is TRBV7-9, the J gene TRBJ2-3; 9 bases match TRBD1. This CDR3 region has 14 residues. The germline gives CDR1 SEHNR, CDR2 FQNEAQ (reference sequence). The V gene end was trimmed by 3 bases and the J gene end by 6 bases; junction bases not matched to a gene: 4. CDR3 DNA sequence: TGTGCCAGCAGCTTGGGACAGGGAGGGGATACGCAGTATTTT. Its protein is CASSLGQGGDTQYF.

This chain connects TRBV5-1 to TRBJ1-3; D gene ambiguous. There are 18 residues in the CDR3. The V end was cut by 4 bases, the J end by 0 bases, with 20 bases between. Germline CDR1 SGHRS, CDR2 YFSETQ. Here the CDR3 reads CASSLRTEVGHSGNTIYF. The CDR3 DNA follows: TGCGCCAGCAGCCTCAGAACGGAGGTTGGGCACTCTGGAAACACCATATATTTT. Together with reference TRBV5-1 and TRBJ1-3, the CDR3 gives the full variable domain: KAGVTQTPRYLIKTRGQQVTLSCSPISGHRSVSWYQQTPGQGLQFLFEYFSETQRNKGNFPGRFSGRQFSNSRSEMNVSTLELGDSALYLCASSLRTEVGHSGNTIYFGEGSWLTVV.

As for this clone: Other DNA sequences from this sample encode an identical CDR3 as well. The CDR3 region has the DNA TGTGCCAGCTCACCCCCAGGACTAACCTACGAGCAGTACTTC. This sequence encodes CASSPPGLTYEQYF. The chain joins TRBV18 to TRBJ2-7; possible D gene TRBD2, 6 bases. The CDR3 runs 14 residues. CDR1 is KGHSH and CDR2 is LQKENI in the germline V gene. The ends were cut back, 3 bases at V and 2 bases at J, with 11 bases in the middle.

This chain connects TRBV5-6 to TRBJ2-1; TRBD2 matches 9 bases. Trimming removed 0 bases from V and 8 bases from J; junction bases left unmatched: 6. The length of the CDR3 is 15 residues. The germline V gene encodes CDR1 SGHDT and CDR2 YYEEEE. The DNA of the CDR3 is TGTGCCAGCAGCTTGGTCCTAGCGGGAATCGATGAGCAGTTCTTC. It translates to CASSLVLAGIDEQFF.